The 22 T cell receptor beta chains in this list originate from one sample, sequenced in a study of identical twins. TCRdb re-called the 5' RACE reads with MiXCR, one entry per CDR3 protein. The profile shows about 340,000 distinct CDR3 sequences, roughly 12% of them singletons. These data also featured in a second study, about yellow fever vaccine responses in identical twins.

Sequencing used CD8+ T cells sorted from blood. The receptors come from a woman aged 18-35 years in good health.

This clonotype was detected a few times. The chain couples TRBV25-1 to TRBJ1-6; D is uncertain. There are 18 residues in the CDR3. Trimming removed 1 base at V and 5 bases at J, with 18 bases between. The germline CDR1 and CDR2 sequences are MGHDK and SYGVNS. CDR3 DNA sequence: TGTGCCAGCAGTGAATCCCTGGTAGTTCTCCAGAATAATTCACCCCTCCACTTT. Protein sequence: CASSESLVVLQNNSPLHF. The full variable domain, its missing parts supplied by reference TRBV25-1 and TRBJ1-6, is EADIYQTPRYLVIGTGKKITLECSQTMGHDKMYWYQQDPGMELHLIHYSYGVNSTEKGDLSSESTVSRIRTEHFPLTLESARPSHTSQYLCASSESLVVLQNNSPLHFGNGTRLTVT.

The rearrangement links TRBV6-2 or TRBV6-3 to TRBJ2-3; TRBD1 is a possible D gene (5 bases). V gave up 2 bases and J gave up 0 bases, with 9 bases separating them. The CDR3 extends over 15 amino acids. Germline CDR1 and CDR2: MNHEY and SVGEGT. The CDR3 DNA reads TGTGCCAGCAGTTACATGACAGTTAGCACAGATACGCAGTATTTT. Protein product: CASSYMTVSTDTQYF.

This clonotype was recorded a few times. The chain carries TRBV11-2 and TRBJ1-1; 8 nucleotides match TRBD1. This CDR3 has 15 amino acids. Looked up from germline, CDR1 is SGHAT and CDR2 is FQNNGV. V shed 2 bases, J shed 5 bases, and the junction held 7 bases outside the gene matches. The CDR3 coding sequence is TGTGCCAGCAGCTTACCCCCGGGACAGGTAACTGAAGCTTTCTTT. Residues: CASSLPPGQVTEAFF.

This clonotype appeared a few times. This chain uses TRBV5-4 with TRBJ2-1, with D unresolved. The germline V gene encodes CDR1 SGHNT and CDR2 YYREEE (reference sequence). Trimming removed 0 bases from V and 6 bases from J, with 7 bases in between. The CDR3 spans 13 residues. The CDR3 reads CASSLEAANEQFF. DNA for the CDR3: TGTGCCAGCAGCTTGGAGGCGGCCAATGAGCAGTTCTTC.

CDR3 DNA: TGTGCCAGCAGTTTAGGGGGGGCGGACAGCAATCAGCCCCAGCATTTT. Translating it yields CASSLGGADSNQPQHF. The chain combines TRBV12-3 or TRBV12-4 with TRBJ1-5; possibly TRBD1 for D (6 bases). This CDR3 spans 16 amino acids. V lost 1 base, J lost 1 base, and 11 bases lay in between.

The rearrangement uses TRBV9 and TRBJ2-2; tentatively, D is TRBD2 (6 bases). Per the germline V gene, CDR1 is SGDLS and CDR2 is YYNGEE. V shed 3 bases and J shed 1 base, with 16 bases lying between them. The CDR3 is 17 residues long. CDR3 protein: CASSAEGGERNTGELFF. In DNA, the CDR3 is TGTGCCAGCAGCGCCGAGGGCGGGGAGCGGAACACCGGGGAGCTGTTTTTT.

V and J are TRBV28 and TRBJ2-7; 9 bases fit TRBD1. The trim removed 2 bases at V and 7 bases at J, leaving 6 bases unmatched. The CDR3 spans 14 residues. The germline gives CDR1 MDHEN, CDR2 SYDVKM. CDR3 DNA: TGTGCCAGCAGTTTAGCCGGGACAGGGTATGAGCAGTACTTC. The encoded protein is CASSLAGTGYEQYF.

This clonotype was counted a single time. This sequence may be a read error, since a much larger clone differs from it by one base. This chain connects TRBV6-1 to TRBJ2-1; D possibly corresponds to TRBD2 (6 bases). The V end lost 3 bases, the J end lost 9 bases, and 6 bases lay between the germline ends. Germline CDR1 reads MNHNS; CDR2 reads SASEGT. CDR3 length: 11 amino acids. The CDR3 region is CASSEGGEQFF. The CDR3 nucleotides are TGTGCCAGCAGTGAGGGGGGTGAGCAGTTCTTC.

This clonotype occurred many times. This chain links TRBV5-5 with TRBJ2-1, with unresolved D. Germline-derived CDR1 and CDR2 are SGHKS and YYEKEE (reference sequence). Trimming cost V 0 bases and J 1 base, with 8 bases left between them. This CDR3 contains 15 residues. The CDR3 sequence: CASSLGQVSYNEQFF. CDR3 DNA sequence: TGTGCCAGCAGCTTGGGCCAAGTTTCCTACAATGAGCAGTTCTTC.

This clonotype was counted many times. The gene calls are TRBV9 and TRBJ2-1; 8 bases agree with TRBD1. V lost 4 bases, J lost 5 bases, and 8 bases stayed unmatched. There are 15 residues in the CDR3. Per germline, CDR1 SGDLS and CDR2 YYNGEE. For the CDR3, the DNA is TGTGCCAGCAGCTCCTCGGGACAGGTCCACAATGAGCAGTTCTTC. As protein: CASSSSGQVHNEQFF.

V is TRBV20-1 and J is TRBJ2-2; 10 positions match TRBD1. The germline V gene has CDR1 DFQATT and CDR2 SNEGSKA (reference sequence). V trimming: 0 bases; J trimming: 3 bases; junction bases outside the gene matches: 7. CDR3 length: 17 residues. This CDR3 reads CSAREGWDRGDTGELFF. DNA of the CDR3: TGCAGTGCTAGAGAGGGGTGGGACAGGGGAGACACCGGGGAGCTGTTTTTT.

The chain has TRBV5-1 and TRBJ2-5, with 10 bases matching TRBD2. The CDR3 is 14 residues long. Germline V gives CDR1 SGHRS, CDR2 YFSETQ. The J segment lost 2 bases and the V segment lost 8 bases, leaving 6 bases of the junction unmatched. The CDR3 loop reads CASRLAGPQETQYF. The DNA of the CDR3 is TGCGCCAGTAGACTAGCGGGCCCACAAGAGACCCAGTACTTC.

At least ten counts were recorded for this clonotype. The chain joins TRBV29-1 to TRBJ2-1, with 9 bases that match TRBD2. The germline V gene encodes CDR1 SQVTM and CDR2 ANQGSEA. After removal of 6 bases from V and 6 bases from J, the junction contained 3 bases not matched to a gene. The CDR3 loop spans 12 amino acids. In DNA form, the CDR3 reads TGCAGCGTAGCGGGAGGACGCAATGAGCAGTTCTTC. It codes for CSVAGGRNEQFF.

At least ten counts were recorded for this clonotype. V is TRBV12-3 or TRBV12-4 and J is TRBJ2-7, with D perhaps TRBD2 (6 bases). The CDR3 has 14 residues. V lost 3 bases to trimming and J lost 3 bases, with 12 bases between them. The CDR3: CASSFSGGDYEQYF. For the CDR3, the DNA is TGTGCCAGCAGTTTCAGCGGCGGGGACTACGAGCAGTACTTC.

J is TRBJ2-3 and V is TRBV5-1; the D is unclear. This CDR3 has 14 amino acids. V dropped 4 bases and J dropped 6 bases, with 15 bases sitting between them. Germline assignment: CDR1 SGHRS and CDR2 YFSETQ. The CDR3 nucleotides are TGCGCCAGCAGCACGGAGACTGCCGCCGATACGCAGTATTTT. Encoded protein: CASSTETAADTQYF.

This clonotype was detected many times. This rearrangement joins TRBV9 to TRBJ2-3; D gene ambiguous. Germline CDR1 is SGDLS and CDR2 is YYNGEE. With 2 bases removed from V and 1 base from J, the gap between germline ends came to 8 bases. This CDR3 region has 14 residues. CDR3 DNA sequence: TGTGCCAGCAGCGTTATGGACGGCACAGATACGCAGTATTTT. Protein product: CASSVMDGTDTQYF.

The CDR3 DNA is TGTGCCAGCACCGCCCGGGACAGGCTTCACAATGAGCAGTTCTTC. Its translation: CASTARDRLHNEQFF. The rearrangement links TRBV3-1 to TRBJ2-1; 8 nucleotides align to TRBD1. CDR1 and CDR2 from the germline V gene are LGHDT and YNNKEL (reference sequence). With V trimmed by 7 bases and J by 5 bases, 10 bases remained unmatched. The CDR3 has 15 residues.

This clonotype was seen a handful of times. This chain connects TRBV7-9 to TRBJ2-7; 10 bases fit TRBD1. Losses at the gene ends were 5 bases for V and 7 bases for J; bases not matched to a gene: 8. This CDR3 region has 14 residues. Per the germline V gene, CDR1 is SEHNR and CDR2 is FQNEAQ (reference sequence). The CDR3 is CASSPRQGAREQYF. CDR3 DNA: TGTGCCAGCAGCCCTCGACAGGGGGCAAGGGAGCAGTACTTC.

This clonotype was detected only a few times. J is TRBJ1-1 and V is TRBV29-1; D gene ambiguous. Germline CDR1 reads SQVTM; CDR2 reads ANQGSEA. The CDR3 has 11 residues. V lost 0 bases and J 8 bases, leaving 7 bases between the germline ends. The CDR3 here is CSVEEVTEAFF. Written as DNA, the CDR3 is TGCAGCGTTGAAGAGGTAACCGAAGCTTTCTTT.

The chain joins TRBV3-1 to TRBJ1-1; no firm D call. The V gene lost 5 bases and the J gene lost 0 bases, with 19 bases spanning the gap. This CDR3 is built from 17 residues. CDR1 is LGHDT, CDR2 YNNKEL, per germline (reference sequence). CDR3 amino acids: CASSSQGPFHMNTEAFF. CDR3 DNA sequence: TGTGCCAGCAGCTCCCAAGGGCCATTCCATATGAACACTGAAGCTTTCTTT.

CDR3 DNA: TGTGCCAGCAGCTTAGACCTGGGACTAGCGGGACACAATGAGCAGTTCTTC. Protein: CASSLDLGLAGHNEQFF. The chain carries TRBV7-8 and TRBJ2-1, with 13 bases that match TRBD2. The CDR3 length is 17 residues. Germline CDR1 is SGHVS and CDR2 is FQNEAQ. The V segment lost 1 base and the J segment 5 bases; nucleotides outside the gene matches: 5.

The V gene is TRBV4-1, the J gene TRBJ2-1; 10 nucleotides agree with TRBD1. CDR1 and CDR2 (germline): MGHRA, YSYEKL. Unmatched junction bases numbered 6, after V lost 4 bases and J lost 6 bases. This CDR3 comprises 15 residues. CDR3 DNA: TGCGCCAGCAGCCCAGACAGGGGGCTTGGCAATGAGCAGTTCTTC. Its protein product is CASSPDRGLGNEQFF.